This T cell receptor (beta chain) emerged from a study of OX40 agonist ivuxolimab in advanced cancers. Background on the study: An anti-OX40 (CD134) antibody with agonistic activity, ivuxolimab, was administered to patients.

The protocol was immunoSEQ multiplex PCR, while the TCRdb copy is restricted to in-frame clones and leaves out a portion. The sample holds roughly 67,000 clones; more than 85% are singletons and the top ten take roughly a tenth. This TCR was sampled from an adult with an advanced solid tumor such as melanoma, head and neck, liver or kidney cancer. Specimen: CD4+ or CD8+ T cells sorted from blood, collected in a trial of the OX40 agonist ivuxolimab.

The CDR3 sequence is CASSQSRDRGHEQFF. The CDR3 nucleotides read TGTGCCAGCAGCCAGTCCCGGGACAGGGGCCATGAGCAGTTCTTC. The chain carries TRBV9 and TRBJ2-1; TRBD1 agrees at 10 bases. The junction had 9 bases not matched to a gene; V was cut back by 4 bases and J by 8 bases. Germline-derived CDR1 and CDR2 are SGDLS and YYNGEE. This CDR3 region has 15 residues.